This is a list of T cell receptor beta chains from one sample in a study of blood T cell repertoires in COVID-19. The data were produced by immunoSEQ multiplex PCR, yet TCRdb's version contains in-frame clones alone and is incomplete. This table holds tens of thousands of clones, approximately 87% found once. Sequencing was done on a sample of peripheral blood. Receptor source: an older woman with acute or convalescent COVID-19. Both conserved end residues are part of each CDR3.

J: TRBJ1-1
V: TRBV7-9
CDR3: CASSSVGQGATEAFF

J: TRBJ1-5
V: TRBV2
CDR3: CASRSDSYQPQHF

J: TRBJ1-6
V: TRBV24-1
CDR3: CAASDGGRGDSPLHF

J: TRBJ2-3
V: TRBV29-1
CDR3: CSVERTGGTDTQYF

J: TRBJ2-2
V: TRBV4-3
CDR3: CASSPRLARNTGELFF

J: TRBJ1-3
V: TRBV5-4
CDR3: CASSQDSYSGNTIYF

J: TRBJ2-5
V: TRBV27
CDR3: CASSLGRLAGGETQYF

J: TRBJ1-4
V: TRBV11-2
CDR3: CASSPTGGRFDEKLFF

J: TRBJ2-5
V: TRBV6-6
CDR3: CASSYSAGGKETQYF

J: TRBJ2-2
V: TRBV3-1/TRBV3-2
CDR3: CASSHRGLAGANTGELFF

J: TRBJ1-1
V: TRBV18
CDR3: CASSFGLGNTEAFF

J: TRBJ2-1
V: TRBV12-2
CDR3: CASRFPSGGPESEQFF

J: TRBJ1-1
V: TRBV4-1
CDR3: CASSRLPPTREAFF

J: TRBJ2-1
V: TRBV2
CDR3: CAGMSRGYEQFF

J: TRBJ1-4
V: TRBV6-1
CDR3: CASSGVPGQGIGKLFF

J: TRBJ2-1
V: TRBV9
CDR3: CASSPSRRPGDNEQFF

J: TRBJ2-1
V: TRBV6-1
CDR3: CASSEVLGRGINEQFF

J: TRBJ2-3
V: TRBV15
CDR3: CATEAYRTDTQYF

J: TRBJ2-3
V: TRBV25-1
CDR3: CASSEAQGAADTQYF

J: TRBJ2-5
V: TRBV12-3/TRBV12-4
CDR3: CASGGVGGETQYF

J: TRBJ1-5
V: TRBV10-1
CDR3: CASRQGNQPQHF

J: TRBJ2-1
V: TRBV9
CDR3: CASSVPDQTGSVRNEQFF

J: TRBJ1-1
V: TRBV14
CDR3: CASSQDPRAEAFF

J: TRBJ2-2
V: TRBV19
CDR3: CASSILIGQSTGELFF

J: TRBJ2-1
V: TRBV24-1
CDR3: CATSEPDNEQFF

J: TRBJ1-2
V: TRBV27
CDR3: CASSQGQGSGYTF

J: TRBJ1-3
V: TRBV6-5
CDR3: CASSYSSGLVNTIYF

J: TRBJ2-2
V: TRBV5-4
CDR3: CASSFNRGGTGELFF

J: TRBJ2-3
V: TRBV7-2
CDR3: CASSFSGLRTDTQYF

J: TRBJ2-3
V: TRBV5-1
CDR3: CASSLDAADTQYF

J: TRBJ1-1
V: TRBV5-4
CDR3: CASSRQTGDKAFF

J: TRBJ1-4
V: TRBV18
CDR3: CASSRGQAFNEKLFF

J: TRBJ1-2
V: TRBV19
CDR3: CASSIDGTVRGYTF

J: TRBJ2-1
V: TRBV10-2
CDR3: CASTGQQQMGEQFF

J: TRBJ2-1
V: TRBV29-1
CDR3: CSVDDGLAKQFF

J: TRBJ2-3
V: TRBV27
CDR3: CASSWRYSRDTQYF

J: TRBJ1-1
V: TRBV7-9
CDR3: CASSRQGDAFF

J: TRBJ2-1
V: TRBV3-1/TRBV3-2
CDR3: CASSQGAYNEQFF

J: TRBJ2-1
V: TRBV6-5
CDR3: CASYRGLDNEQFF

J: TRBJ1-5
V: TRBV7-7
CDR3: CASSLDKDQPQHF

J: TRBJ2-5
V: TRBV12-3/TRBV12-4
CDR3: CASSLVSETQYF

J: TRBJ2-1
V: TRBV5-4
CDR3: CASFREGQGFYEQFF

J: TRBJ1-2
V: TRBV28
CDR3: CASSLQDRNYGYTF

J: TRBJ1-2
V: TRBV20-1
CDR3: CSASQNYGYTF

J: TRBJ1-5
V: TRBV7-9
CDR3: CASSPRRDREMEKYQPQHF

J: TRBJ1-1
V: TRBV2
CDR3: CASSYRGNTEAFF

J: TRBJ1-6
V: TRBV30
CDR3: CAWSVGQGGSPLHF